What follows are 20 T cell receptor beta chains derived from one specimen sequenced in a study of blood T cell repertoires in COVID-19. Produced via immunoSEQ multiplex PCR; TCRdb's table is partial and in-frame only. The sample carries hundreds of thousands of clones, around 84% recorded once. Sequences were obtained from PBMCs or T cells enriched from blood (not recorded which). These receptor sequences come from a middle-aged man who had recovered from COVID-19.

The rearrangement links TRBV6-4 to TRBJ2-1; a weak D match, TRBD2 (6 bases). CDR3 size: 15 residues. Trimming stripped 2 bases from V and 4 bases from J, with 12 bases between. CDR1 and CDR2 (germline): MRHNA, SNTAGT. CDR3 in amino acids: CASSDRAGGYNEQFF. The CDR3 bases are TGTGCCAGCAGTGACCGAGCCGGGGGTTACAATGAGCAGTTCTTC.

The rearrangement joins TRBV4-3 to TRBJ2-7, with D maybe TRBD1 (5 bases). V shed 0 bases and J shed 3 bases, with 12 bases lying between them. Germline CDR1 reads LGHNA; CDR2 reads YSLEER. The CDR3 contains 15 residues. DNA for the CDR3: TGCGCCAGCAGCCAAGAACCCGTCAGGGACTACGAGCAGTACTTC. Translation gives CASSQEPVRDYEQYF.

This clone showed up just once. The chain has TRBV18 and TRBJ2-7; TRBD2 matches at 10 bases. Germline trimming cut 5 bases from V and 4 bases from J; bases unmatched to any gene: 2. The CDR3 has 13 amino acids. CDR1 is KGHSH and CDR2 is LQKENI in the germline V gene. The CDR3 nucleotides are TGTGCCAGCTCAAAAGCGGGAGGGTACGAGCAGTACTTC. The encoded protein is CASSKAGGYEQYF.

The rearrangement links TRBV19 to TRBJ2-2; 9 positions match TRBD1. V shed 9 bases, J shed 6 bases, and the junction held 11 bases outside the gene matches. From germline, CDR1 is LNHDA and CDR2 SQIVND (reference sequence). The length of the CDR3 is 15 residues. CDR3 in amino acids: CASTQTGGHPGELFF. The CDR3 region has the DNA TGTGCCAGCACTCAGACAGGGGGTCACCCCGGGGAGCTGTTTTTT. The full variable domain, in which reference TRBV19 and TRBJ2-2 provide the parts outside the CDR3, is DGGITQSPKYLFRKEGQNVTLSCEQNLNHDAMYWYRQDPGQGLRLIYYSQIVNDFQKGDIAEGYSVSREKKESFPLTVTSAQKNPTAFYLCASTQTGGHPGELFFGEGSRLTVL.

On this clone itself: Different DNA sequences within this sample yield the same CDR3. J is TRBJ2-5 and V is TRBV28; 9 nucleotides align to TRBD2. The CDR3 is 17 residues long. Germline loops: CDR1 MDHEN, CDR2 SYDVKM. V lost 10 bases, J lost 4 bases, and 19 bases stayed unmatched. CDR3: CATRGSGSFSVGETQYF. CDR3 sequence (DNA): TGTGCCACCAGAGGTAGCGGGAGCTTCTCAGTGGGAGAGACCCAGTACTTC. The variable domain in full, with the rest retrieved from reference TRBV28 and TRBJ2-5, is DVKVTQSSRYLVKRTGEKVFLECVQDMDHENMFWYRQDPGLGLRLIYFSYDVKMKEKGDIPEGYSVSREKKERFSLILESASTNQTSMYLCATRGSGSFSVGETQYFGPGTRLLVL.

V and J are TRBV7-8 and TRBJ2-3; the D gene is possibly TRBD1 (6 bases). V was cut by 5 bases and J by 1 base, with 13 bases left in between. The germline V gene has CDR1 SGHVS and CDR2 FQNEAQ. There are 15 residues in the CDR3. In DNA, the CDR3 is TGTGCCAGCAGCCGGGACAACCGGGGCACAGATACGCAGTATTTT. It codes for CASSRDNRGTDTQYF.

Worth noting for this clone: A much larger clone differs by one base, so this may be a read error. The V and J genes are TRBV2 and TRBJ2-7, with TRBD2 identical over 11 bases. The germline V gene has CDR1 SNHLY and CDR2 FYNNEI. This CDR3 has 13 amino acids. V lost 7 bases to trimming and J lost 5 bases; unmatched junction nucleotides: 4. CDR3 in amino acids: CASMASGRNEQYF. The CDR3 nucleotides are TGTGCCAGCATGGCTAGCGGGAGGAACGAGCAGTACTTC.

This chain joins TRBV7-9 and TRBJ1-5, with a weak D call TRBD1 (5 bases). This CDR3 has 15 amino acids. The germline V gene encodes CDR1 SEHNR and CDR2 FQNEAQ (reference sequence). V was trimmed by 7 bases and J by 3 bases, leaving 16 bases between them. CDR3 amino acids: CASTHGGALNQPQHF. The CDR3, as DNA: TGTGCCAGCACCCACGGAGGGGCACTCAATCAGCCCCAGCATTTT.

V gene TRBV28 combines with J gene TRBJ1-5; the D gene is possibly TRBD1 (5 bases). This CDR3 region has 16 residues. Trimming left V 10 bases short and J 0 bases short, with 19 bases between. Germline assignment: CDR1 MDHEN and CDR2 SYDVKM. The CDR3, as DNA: TGTGCCATCAGAGGCCCGGGACTGACTAGCAATCAGCCCCAGCATTTT. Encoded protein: CAIRGPGLTSNQPQHF.

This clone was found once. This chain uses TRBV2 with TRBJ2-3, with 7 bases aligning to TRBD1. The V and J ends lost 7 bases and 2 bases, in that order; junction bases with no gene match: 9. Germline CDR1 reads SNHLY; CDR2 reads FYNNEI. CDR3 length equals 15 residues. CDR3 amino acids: CASIRPGTATDTQYF. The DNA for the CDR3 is TGTGCCAGCATCCGACCCGGGACAGCCACAGATACGCAGTATTTT.

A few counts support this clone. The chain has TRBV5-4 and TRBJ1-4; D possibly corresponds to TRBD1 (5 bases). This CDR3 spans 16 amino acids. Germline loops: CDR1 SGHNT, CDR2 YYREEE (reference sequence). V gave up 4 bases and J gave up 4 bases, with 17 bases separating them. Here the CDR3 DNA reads TGTGCCAGCAGCCCGCTTGCGGGGCAGGGTAATGAAAAACTGTTTTTT. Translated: CASSPLAGQGNEKLFF.

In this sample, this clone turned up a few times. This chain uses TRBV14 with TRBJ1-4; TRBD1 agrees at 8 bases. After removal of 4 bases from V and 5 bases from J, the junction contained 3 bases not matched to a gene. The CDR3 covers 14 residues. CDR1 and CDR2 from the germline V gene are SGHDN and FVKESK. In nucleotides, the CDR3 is TGTGCCAGCAGCCCTCGGACAGGGAATGAAAAACTGTTTTTT. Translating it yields CASSPRTGNEKLFF.

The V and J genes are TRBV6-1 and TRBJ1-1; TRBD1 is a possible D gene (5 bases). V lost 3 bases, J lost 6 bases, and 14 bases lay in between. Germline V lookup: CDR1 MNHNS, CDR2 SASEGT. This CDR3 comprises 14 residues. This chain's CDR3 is CASSEAGELSEAFF. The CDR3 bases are TGTGCCAGCAGTGAGGCGGGGGAACTCTCTGAAGCTTTCTTT.

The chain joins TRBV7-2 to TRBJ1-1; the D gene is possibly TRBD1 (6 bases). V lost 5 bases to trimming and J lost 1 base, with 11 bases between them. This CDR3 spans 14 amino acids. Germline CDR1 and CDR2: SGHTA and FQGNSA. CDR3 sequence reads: CASSPETGNTEAFF. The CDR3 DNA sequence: TGTGCCAGCAGCCCCGAGACAGGGAACACTGAAGCTTTCTTT.

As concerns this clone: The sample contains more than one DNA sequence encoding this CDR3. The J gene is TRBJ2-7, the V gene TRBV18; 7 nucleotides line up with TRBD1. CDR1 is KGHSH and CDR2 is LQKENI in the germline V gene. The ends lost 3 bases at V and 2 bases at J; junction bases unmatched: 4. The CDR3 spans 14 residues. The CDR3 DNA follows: TGTGCCAGCTCACCCCGGGACAGCGCCTACGAGCAGTACTTC. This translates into CASSPRDSAYEQYF.

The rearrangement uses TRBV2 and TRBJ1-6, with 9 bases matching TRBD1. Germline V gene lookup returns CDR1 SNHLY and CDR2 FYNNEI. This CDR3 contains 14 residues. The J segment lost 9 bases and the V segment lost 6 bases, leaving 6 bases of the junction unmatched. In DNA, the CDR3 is TGTGCCAGCAGGGGGGACAGGGATGGTTCACCCCTCCACTTT. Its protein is CASRGDRDGSPLHF.

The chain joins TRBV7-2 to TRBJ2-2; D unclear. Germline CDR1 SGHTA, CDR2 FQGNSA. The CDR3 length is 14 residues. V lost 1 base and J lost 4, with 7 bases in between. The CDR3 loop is CASSLVATTGELFF. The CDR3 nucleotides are TGTGCCAGCAGCTTAGTGGCAACCACCGGGGAGCTGTTTTTT.

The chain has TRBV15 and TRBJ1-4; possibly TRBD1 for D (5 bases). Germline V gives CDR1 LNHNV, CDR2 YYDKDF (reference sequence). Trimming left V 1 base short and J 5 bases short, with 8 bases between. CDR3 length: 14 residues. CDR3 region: CATSRGQINEKLFF. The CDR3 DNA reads TGTGCCACCAGCAGAGGACAGATAAATGAAAAACTGTTTTTT.

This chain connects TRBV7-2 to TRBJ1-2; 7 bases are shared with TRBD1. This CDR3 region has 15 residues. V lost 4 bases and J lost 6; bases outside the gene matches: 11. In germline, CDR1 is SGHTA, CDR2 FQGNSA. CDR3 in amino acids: CASSSTRTGADGYTF. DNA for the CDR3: TGTGCCAGCAGCTCGACTCGTACAGGGGCGGATGGCTACACCTTC. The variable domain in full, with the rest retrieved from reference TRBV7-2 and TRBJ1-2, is GAGVSQSPSNKVTEKGKDVELRCDPISGHTALYWYRQSLGQGLEFLIYFQGNSAPDKSGLPSDRFSAERTGGSVSTLTIQRTQQEDSAVYLCASSSTRTGADGYTFGSGTRLTVV.

DNA for the CDR3: TGTGCCAGCAGCCCTCAGGGTGGGAACACCGGGGAGCTGTTTTTT. It is translated as CASSPQGGNTGELFF. The chain couples TRBV9 to TRBJ2-2, with a weak D call TRBD1 (5 bases). The CDR3 totals 15 residues. V was shortened by 4 bases and J by 1 base, with 11 bases between the two germline ends. Germline V gene lookup returns CDR1 SGDLS and CDR2 YYNGEE.